The present TCR beta chain was sequenced within a study of T cell responses to AZD1222 COVID-19 vaccine. Whole-study findings and limits: As reported, nearly half of all spike-specific TCRs target variant regions that are unmutated.

On this clone: Its antigen is still unknown. The same CDR3 is also encoded by other DNA sequences in this sample.

Measured with immunoSEQ multiplex PCR; TCRdb has only the in-frame clones, and not every one. The table shows about 140,000 clones, with around 90% occurring only once. CDR1 is LNHDA and CDR2 is SQIVND in the germline V gene (reference sequence). The CDR3 has 14 residues. V lost 7 bases to trimming and J lost 7 bases, with 14 bases between them. This specimen consisted of peripheral blood, obtained 28 days after the second AZD1222 dose. The chain joins TRBV19 to TRBJ1-6, with D hard to call. This clonotype was obtained from an adult who received the AZD1222 COVID-19 vaccine. CDR3 residues: CASNLGHVNSPLHF. CDR3 coding DNA: TGTGCCAGTAACCTCGGGCATGTCAATTCACCCCTCCACTTT.